Following are 21 T cell receptor beta chains from one sample sequenced in a study of technical replicates of blood from several donors. Assay: immunoSEQ multiplex PCR; the TCRdb copy retains only in-frame clones and omits some. The sample yields around 57,000 clones, roughly 97% seen once. The sequenced material came from T cells isolated from PBMCs. The receptors come from a human donor in good health.

The rearrangement links TRBV11-3 to TRBJ2-7, with 9 bases aligning to TRBD1. There are 14 residues in the CDR3. The V and J ends lost 3 bases and 6 bases, in that order; junction bases with no gene match: 6. Germline V lookup: CDR1 SGHNT, CDR2 YENEEA. For the CDR3, the DNA is TGTGCCAGCAGCTTTGGGACAGGGTCCATCGAGCAGTACTTC. Protein: CASSFGTGSIEQYF.

The chain combines TRBV7-8 with TRBJ2-1, with 7 bases that match TRBD2. With 1 base clipped from V and 0 bases from J, the junction kept 6 bases outside the gene matches. The CDR3 sequence is 17 residues long. Germline values: CDR1 SGHVS, CDR2 FQNEAQ. The CDR3 reads CASSLVWRGSSYNEQFF. CDR3 DNA: TGTGCCAGCAGCTTAGTCTGGCGGGGGAGCTCCTACAATGAGCAGTTCTTC. Drawing the rest from reference TRBV7-8 and TRBJ2-1, the complete variable domain is GAGVSQSPRYKVAKRGQDVALRCDPISGHVSLFWYQQALGQGPEFLTYFQNEAQLDKSGLPSDRFFAERPEGSVSTLKIQRTQQEDSAVYLCASSLVWRGSSYNEQFFGPGTRLTVL.

V usage is TRBV18 and J usage is TRBJ1-1; no clear D. Trimming left V 2 bases short and J 1 base short, with 8 bases between. Germline V gives CDR1 KGHSH, CDR2 LQKENI. The length of the CDR3 is 14 residues. Here the CDR3 reads CASSPGRGNTEAFF. In DNA form, the CDR3 reads TGTGCCAGCTCACCAGGCCGTGGGAACACTGAAGCTTTCTTT.

The CDR3 loop reads CASSQSGTGVTGELFF. As DNA, the CDR3 is TGCGCCAGCAGCCAGTCCGGGACAGGGGTTACCGGGGAGCTGTTTTTT. This chain connects TRBV4-1 to TRBJ2-2, with 10 bases aligning to TRBD1. Looked up from germline, CDR1 is MGHRA and CDR2 is YSYEKL. The CDR3 runs 16 residues. The trim removed 3 bases at V and 5 bases at J, leaving 6 bases unmatched.

This chain links TRBV6-5 with TRBJ1-2; TRBD1 aligns across 8 bases. The CDR3 is made up of 13 amino acids. The V gene's germline CDR1 is MNHEY and CDR2 SVGAGI. The ends lost 6 bases at V and 3 bases at J; junction bases unmatched: 3. The CDR3 protein is CASSLTGDYGYTF. CDR3 nucleotides: TGTGCCAGCAGCCTGACAGGGGACTATGGCTACACCTTC.

The CDR3: CASNPIGYGANVLTF. The CDR3 bases are TGTGCCAGCAACCCCATCGGGTATGGGGCCAACGTCCTGACTTTC. V and J are TRBV28 and TRBJ2-6; D gene unclear. Germline CDR1 and CDR2: MDHEN and SYDVKM. The CDR3 totals 15 residues. With 7 bases removed from V and 3 bases from J, the gap between germline ends came to 13 bases. The variable domain in full, completed from reference TRBV28 and TRBJ2-6, reads DVKVTQSSRYLVKRTGEKVFLECVQDMDHENMFWYRQDPGLGLRLIYFSYDVKMKEKGDIPEGYSVSREKKERFSLILESASTNQTSMYLCASNPIGYGANVLTFGAGSRLTVL.

The CDR3 spells CASSLESTETGELFF. As DNA, the CDR3 is TGTGCCAGCAGCTTAGAGAGTACAGAAACCGGGGAGCTGTTTTTT. The chain recombines TRBV7-9 with TRBJ2-2; D remains unclear. The V end was cut by 1 base, the J end by 5 bases, with 11 bases between. Germline CDR1 reads SEHNR; CDR2 reads FQNEAQ (reference sequence). The CDR3 is 15 residues long.

The V and J genes are TRBV6-1 and TRBJ2-7; weak D call: TRBD2 (6 bases). Trimming took 7 bases from V and 3 from J, leaving 13 bases between them. CDR3 length: 13 amino acids. The V gene's germline CDR1 is MNHNS and CDR2 SASEGT. In DNA form, the CDR3 reads TGTGCCAGCACCCGGGAGTGGAGCTACGAGCAGTACTTC. Its translation: CASTREWSYEQYF.

The chain is built from TRBV5-4 and TRBJ2-2; D unresolved. V was cut by 2 bases and J by 2 bases, with 4 bases left in between. The CDR3 has 13 residues. Germline V lookup: CDR1 SGHNT, CDR2 YYREEE (reference sequence). CDR3 loop: CASSFQNTGELFF. The CDR3 DNA reads as TGTGCCAGCAGCTTCCAAAACACCGGGGAGCTGTTTTTT.

V is TRBV7-9 and J is TRBJ2-7; 14 bases map to TRBD2. The germline CDR1 and CDR2 sequences are SEHNR and FQNEAQ (reference sequence). The CDR3 covers 18 residues. J was trimmed by 0 bases and V by 5 bases; bases with no gene match: 9. This CDR3 is CASSPGLAGVSSSYEQYF. The CDR3 nucleotides are TGTGCCAGCAGCCCGGGACTAGCGGGAGTCTCGAGCTCCTACGAGCAGTACTTC.

The genes are TRBV28 and TRBJ1-2, with unresolved D. Germline CDR1 MDHEN, CDR2 SYDVKM. This CDR3 contains 15 residues. Trimming stripped 6 bases from V and 5 bases from J, with 19 bases between. The chain's CDR3 is CASSRIPGIGYGYTF. CDR3 DNA: TGTGCCAGCAGCCGAATCCCGGGGATTGGTTATGGCTACACCTTC.

This chain connects TRBV7-3 to TRBJ2-5; TRBD2 matches 13 bases. The length of the CDR3 is 16 residues. From germline, CDR1 is SGHTA and CDR2 FQGTGA. Losses at the gene ends were 6 bases for V and 5 bases for J; bases not matched to a gene: 9. Written as DNA, the CDR3 is TGTGCCAGCAGTCCTGGACTAGCGGGGGCGGTCGAGACCCAGTACTTC. Translating it yields CASSPGLAGAVETQYF.

The V call is TRBV28, the J call TRBJ1-2; D gene ambiguous. The ends were cut back, 2 bases at V and 7 bases at J, with 8 bases in the middle. The germline CDR1 and CDR2 sequences are MDHEN and SYDVKM. The CDR3 loop spans 12 amino acids. The CDR3 nucleotides read TGTGCCAGCAGTTTAACAGTCAGTGGCTACACCTTC. This sequence encodes CASSLTVSGYTF.

This clone appeared a single time. V gene TRBV4-1 combines with J gene TRBJ1-2; D not certain. There are 16 residues in the CDR3. V was clipped by 4 bases and J by 2 bases, with 17 bases between them. Germline CDR1 and CDR2: MGHRA and YSYEKL. CDR3 sequence (DNA): TGCGCCAGCAGCCCCCGGCGTTCGGGGTTGAACTATGGCTACACCTTC. Translated, it gives CASSPRRSGLNYGYTF.

The chain carries TRBV27 and TRBJ2-3; TRBD2 matches at 11 bases. Per germline, CDR1 MNHEY and CDR2 SMNVEV (reference sequence). V shed 8 bases and J 9 bases; nucleotides not matched to a gene: 13. The CDR3 has 15 residues. CDR3: CASRRGSGGASTQYF. CDR3 DNA sequence: TGTGCCAGCCGGCGAGGTAGCGGGGGGGCTTCGACGCAGTATTTT.

The chain links TRBV20-1 to TRBJ2-1; TRBD2 agrees at 7 bases. CDR3 size: 11 residues. Germline assignment: CDR1 DFQATT and CDR2 SNEGSKA (reference sequence). Losses at the gene ends were 5 bases for V and 8 bases for J; bases not matched to a gene: 3. CDR3 region: CSARGRDEQFF. The CDR3 region has the DNA TGCAGTGCTCGTGGGAGGGATGAGCAGTTCTTC.

The chain is built from TRBV2 and TRBJ1-2; D gene unclear. The CDR3 length is 16 residues. The V and J ends lost 2 bases and 5 bases respectively, with 18 bases between them. From germline, CDR1 is SNHLY and CDR2 FYNNEI. CDR3 nucleotides: TGTGCCAGCAGTGAATGGGTAGTGGGAGAAGAATATGGCTACACCTTC. This translates into CASSEWVVGEEYGYTF.

V is TRBV14 and J is TRBJ2-7; weak D call: TRBD1 (6 bases). The CDR3 spans 14 residues. The V and J ends lost 4 bases and 7 bases respectively, with 17 bases between them. Germline V lookup: CDR1 SGHDN, CDR2 FVKESK. CDR3 residues: CASSRVGHPIEQYF. The CDR3 DNA sequence: TGTGCCAGCAGCCGAGTGGGACATCCAATAGAGCAGTACTTC.

There are a few counts of this clone. J is TRBJ1-2 and V is TRBV30, with 7 bases matching TRBD1. Germline CDR1 GTSNPN, CDR2 SVGIG (reference sequence). This CDR3 is 13 amino acids long. The V and J ends lost 0 bases and 8 bases, in that order; junction bases with no gene match: 6. CDR3 sequence: CAWSVRQGSGYTF. In nucleotides, the CDR3 is TGTGCCTGGAGTGTAAGACAGGGTAGCGGCTACACCTTC.

V is TRBV6-1 and J is TRBJ2-7, with D perhaps TRBD1 (5 bases). Germline V CDR1 and CDR2: MNHNS, SASEGT. This CDR3 region has 13 residues. V was cut by 8 bases and J by 3 bases, with 14 bases left in between. CDR3 nucleotides: TGTGCCAGCCTCCAGGGCTCTGGCTACGAGCAGTACTTC. Its protein is CASLQGSGYEQYF.

The chain employs TRBV5-6 and TRBJ2-7; 8 nucleotides align to TRBD2. From germline, CDR1 is SGHDT and CDR2 YYEEEE. The CDR3 consists of 19 residues. The V gene end was trimmed by 4 bases and the J gene end by 4 bases; junction bases not matched to a gene: 22. DNA for the CDR3: TGTGCCAGCAGCGATCGAACCCCAACCGGGACTAGGGGATCGTACGAGCAGTACTTC. The encoded protein is CASSDRTPTGTRGSYEQYF.